The clone carrying this T cell receptor (beta chain) was seen a few times. The target antigen is unknown. The data are from a study of blood T cells in healthy people across ages. Study-wide findings and caveats: Diversity of TCR beta per million T cells declined in a roughly linear way with age.

Through a sample-barcoded 5' primer and a J-beta primer mix, a second PCR was run for roughly 7 to 12 cycles. There were at least 3 million CDR3-containing paired-end reads obtained from each sample. TCRdb reprocessed the 5' RACE reads with MiXCR, giving one entry per CDR3 protein. The sample holds 540,000 or so distinct CDR3 sequences; approximately 25% are singletons and the top ten take 7.5% to 9%. The CDR3 length is 13 residues. Germline lookup yields CDR1 SGHRS and CDR2 YFSETQ. V shed 2 bases and J 5 bases; nucleotides not matched to a gene: 3. This sample was shared with a second study, whose subject was T cells of mothers and their children. From that study: The yield was over 8 million TCR beta CDR3 reads from each mother and a few million from each child.

This chain uses TRBV5-1 with TRBJ2-5, with 7 bases fitting TRBD2. This sequence was found in a boy under 18 in good health. The specimen sequenced was blood. CDR3 residues: CASSFTSEETQYF. The CDR3 DNA reads as TGCGCCAGCAGCTTTACTAGCGAGGAGACCCAGTACTTC.